One T cell receptor (beta chain) is described in this entry. The data belong to a study of PD-1 and CTLA-4 blockade in melanoma. Clones were sequenced by immunoSEQ multiplex PCR, and TCRdb holds only the in-frame ones, with some missing. The repertoire holds about 16,000 clones, with roughly 70% as singletons. Trimming removed 6 bases from V and 7 bases from J, with 10 bases in between. CDR1 and CDR2 (germline): MGHDK, SYGVNS. The CDR3 loop spans 12 amino acids. The V and J genes are TRBV25-1 and TRBJ2-1; D is possibly TRBD1 or TRBD2 (5 bases each). This receptor was obtained from a human donor with melanoma. Here the sequenced sample was CD8+ T cells from peripheral blood, taken from a patient given anti-PD-1 treatment. The DNA for the CDR3 is TGTGCCAGCAGCGACAGAGGGAATGAGCAGTTCTTC. Translation gives CASSDRGNEQFF.